These T cell receptor beta chains were read from a single sample in a study of shared clonotypes between healthy human individuals. The repertoire was sequenced with immunoSEQ multiplex PCR; TCRdb's copy has only in-frame clones and lacks some. This table holds some 600,000 clones, 95% to 97% found once. Sequences were obtained from naive CD8+ T cells sorted from blood. The receptor source for this set is a woman aged 25 to 39 in good health. CDR3s include the opening cysteine and the closing phenylalanine or tryptophan. Fields, in order: J gene, D gene, clone size, V gene, CDR3 protein, CDR3 DNA. A D gene is named only where the DNA matches it firmly. Rows give clone size only sometimes, using once, few, many, or a class for an expanded clone.

TRBJ1-5	NA	NA	TRBV28	CASSLGGWQPQHF	TGTGCCAGCAGTTTAGGGGGCTGGCAGCCCCAGCATTTT
TRBJ2-1	TRBD2	NA	TRBV14	CASSQDPVLAGDNEQFF	TGTGCCAGCAGCCAAGACCCCGTACTAGCGGGAGACAATGAGCAGTTCTTC
TRBJ2-7	NA	NA	TRBV11-2	CASSLVKGSPYEQYF	TGTGCCAGCAGCTTAGTTAAGGGGTCGCCCTACGAGCAGTACTTC
TRBJ1-2	NA	NA	TRBV27	CASRTAYGYTF	TGTGCCAGCAGGACAGCCTATGGCTACACCTTC
TRBJ1-5	NA	NA	TRBV29-1	CSVEEDGEDSGQPQHF	TGCAGCGTTGAAGAAGATGGGGAGGATTCGGGTCAGCCCCAGCATTTT
TRBJ2-3	NA	NA	TRBV28	CASSSHVQSDATLGSTDTQYF	TGTGCCAGCAGTTCTCACGTTCAATCGGACGCTACTCTTGGGAGCACAGATACGCAGTATTTT
TRBJ2-4	NA	NA	TRBV25-1	CASGTVGNIQYF	TGTGCCAGCGGTACAGTGGGAAACATTCAGTACTTC
TRBJ2-5	TRBD1	NA	TRBV9	CASSDRDRGPETQYF	TGTGCCAGCAGCGACCGGGACAGGGGGCCGGAGACCCAGTACTTC
TRBJ1-2	NA	NA	TRBV15	CATSGPGINYGYTF	TGTGCCACCAGCGGGCCAGGAATAAACTATGGCTACACCTTC
TRBJ2-7	NA	NA	TRBV6-6	CASSTSNEQYF	TGTGCCAGCAGTACATCCAACGAGCAGTACTTC
TRBJ1-2	NA	NA	TRBV6-6	CASSLVEGGYGYTF	TGTGCCAGCAGCCTGGTGGAGGGAGGCTATGGCTACACCTTC
TRBJ2-3	TRBD1	NA	TRBV11-2	CASSHGTGTDTQYF	TGTGCCAGCAGCCACGGGACAGGCACAGATACGCAGTATTTT
TRBJ2-7	NA	once	TRBV7-9	CASSDGINYEQYF	TGTGCCAGCAGCGACGGGATTAATTACGAGCAGTACTTC
TRBJ1-5	NA	NA	TRBV28	CASSLSGPGWGNQPQHF	TGTGCCAGCAGTTTATCGGGACCCGGATGGGGCAATCAGCCCCAGCATTTT
TRBJ2-7	NA	NA	TRBV28	CASSFRGGWPRSHREQYF	TGTGCCAGCAGTTTTAGGGGGGGATGGCCCCGAAGTCACCGCGAGCAGTACTTC
TRBJ2-3	NA	NA	TRBV27	CASSFVNPPNNTDTQYF	TGTGCCAGCAGTTTTGTCAACCCACCCAACAACACAGATACGCAGTATTTT
TRBJ2-1	TRBD1	NA	TRBV7-9	CASSPLDRVGNEQFF	TGTGCCAGCAGCCCCTTGGACAGGGTTGGGAATGAGCAGTTCTTC
TRBJ1-1	TRBD1	once	TRBV5-6	CASALTGGPEAFF	TGTGCCAGCGCCCTGACAGGGGGCCCTGAAGCTTTCTTT
TRBJ2-3	TRBD2	NA	TRBV2	CASTGLGNTDTQYF	TGTGCCAGCACCGGACTAGGTAACACAGATACGCAGTATTTT
TRBJ2-1	TRBD1	NA	TRBV28	CASSDRAAYNEQFF	TGTGCCAGCAGTGACAGGGCGGCCTACAATGAGCAGTTCTTC
TRBJ1-2	TRBD1	NA	TRBV6-1	CASSERTGLPNYGYTF	TGTGCCAGCAGTGAAAGGACAGGACTTCCTAACTATGGCTACACCTTC
TRBJ2-7	TRBD1	NA	TRBV19	CASRPAPGQTYEQYF	TGTGCCAGTAGGCCCGCTCCGGGACAGACCTACGAGCAGTACTTC
TRBJ1-2	TRBD1	NA	TRBV27	CASRSLGQGAYGYTF	TGTGCCAGCAGATCCCTGGGACAGGGGGCGTATGGCTACACCTTC
TRBJ2-7	TRBD1	NA	TRBV28	CASSTPGQPWSEQYF	TGTGCCAGCAGTACACCGGGACAGCCGTGGAGCGAGCAGTACTTC
TRBJ2-1	TRBD2	once	TRBV13	CASSPLGLAGNMQFF	TGTGCCAGCAGTCCCCTAGGACTAGCGGGAAATATGCAGTTCTTC
TRBJ1-5	TRBD1	NA	TRBV28	CASSLGTGRSNQPQHF	TGTGCCAGCAGTTTGGGGACAGGGAGGAGCAATCAGCCCCAGCATTTT
TRBJ1-1	NA	NA	TRBV30	CAWSVQDGEAFF	TGTGCCTGGAGTGTACAAGACGGCGAAGCTTTCTTT
TRBJ2-7	TRBD1	NA	TRBV5-1	CASSKPSGTGFYEQYF	TGCGCCAGCAGCAAACCCTCCGGGACAGGATTCTACGAGCAGTACTTC
TRBJ2-7	NA	few	TRBV27	CASSLPGYEQYF	TGTGCCAGCAGTTTACCTGGATACGAGCAGTACTTC
TRBJ1-1	TRBD1	NA	TRBV7-9	CASSAGQGMNTEAFF	TGTGCCAGCAGCGCAGGACAGGGCATGAACACTGAAGCTTTCTTT
TRBJ1-2	NA	NA	TRBV11-2	CASSPAGWSNYGYTF	TGTGCCAGCAGCCCGGCGGGGTGGAGTAACTATGGCTACACCTTC
TRBJ2-3	NA	NA	TRBV27	CASSSPGTDTQYF	TGTGCCAGCAGTTCCCCGGGCACAGATACGCAGTATTTT
TRBJ2-5	TRBD1	NA	TRBV27	CASSFRGPWETQYF	TGTGCCAGCAGTTTCAGGGGGCCTTGGGAGACCCAGTACTTC
TRBJ2-1	NA	NA	TRBV19	CASSPSMWAENYNEQFF	TGTGCCAGTAGTCCGTCAATGTGGGCGGAAAACTACAATGAGCAGTTCTTC
TRBJ2-5	NA	NA	TRBV2	CASSAFRETQYF	TGTGCCAGCAGTGCCTTTAGGGAGACCCAGTACTTC
TRBJ2-3	NA	NA	TRBV27	CASGPDTQYF	TGTGCCAGCGGCCCAGATACGCAGTATTTT
TRBJ2-3	TRBD1	NA	TRBV9	CASSTGQGSTDTQYF	TGTGCCAGCAGCACGGGACAGGGATCGACAGATACGCAGTATTTT
TRBJ1-1	NA	few	TRBV19	CASSMGPGIEAFF	TGTGCCAGTAGTATGGGGCCAGGGATTGAAGCTTTCTTT
TRBJ1-1	NA	NA	TRBV27	CASGGHLTEAFF	TGTGCCAGTGGGGGCCATCTCACTGAAGCTTTCTTT
TRBJ2-1	NA	once	TRBV5-6	CASSLGLQGNEQFF	TGTGCCAGCAGCTTGGGGCTACAGGGCAATGAGCAGTTCTTC
TRBJ2-7	NA	NA	TRBV4-1	CASSQDSTLGGLGEQYF	TGCGCCAGCAGCCAAGATTCCACCCTAGGAGGTCTGGGGGAGCAGTACTTC
TRBJ2-1	NA	NA	TRBV9	CASSVDEPSYNEQFF	TGTGCCAGCAGCGTAGATGAACCCTCCTACAATGAGCAGTTCTTC
TRBJ1-1	NA	NA	TRBV27	CASSSMPKAVNTEAFF	TGTGCCAGCAGTTCAATGCCAAAGGCGGTGAACACTGAAGCTTTCTTT
TRBJ1-2	NA	NA	TRBV19	CASRDPVGGGYTF	TGTGCCAGTAGGGACCCGGTTGGGGGTGGCTACACCTTC
TRBJ2-3	TRBD2	NA	TRBV5-4	CASSWGSGERTDTQYF	TGTGCCAGCAGCTGGGGCAGCGGGGAACGCACAGATACGCAGTATTTT
TRBJ1-4	NA	NA	TRBV5-4	CASSLWSGEGKLFF	TGTGCCAGCAGCTTGTGGTCGGGGGAAGGGAAACTGTTTTTT
TRBJ2-7	NA	NA	TRBV27	CASSTGNEQYF	TGTGCCAGCAGTACAGGTAACGAGCAGTACTTC
TRBJ2-5	TRBD2	once	TRBV28	CASRAPGTSGGELETQYF	TGTGCCAGCAGAGCCCCGGGGACTAGCGGAGGTGAGTTAGAGACCCAGTACTTC
TRBJ2-7	TRBD2	NA	TRBV27	CASSLTSGRAVFEQYF	TGTGCCAGCAGTTTGACTAGCGGGAGGGCAGTTTTCGAGCAGTACTTC
TRBJ2-5	TRBD2	once	TRBV27	CASKESSGISQTQYF	TGTGCCAGCAAAGAATCTAGCGGGATTAGTCAGACCCAGTACTTC
TRBJ2-5	TRBD2	NA	TRBV28	CASSLLSSGSETQYF	TGTGCCAGCAGTTTATTGTCTAGCGGGAGTGAGACCCAGTACTTC
TRBJ1-1	NA	NA	TRBV27	CASGRGDEAFF	TGTGCCAGCGGGAGGGGAGATGAAGCTTTCTTT
TRBJ2-7	NA	NA	TRBV4-2	CASSQGMGDTYEQYF	TGTGCCAGCAGCCAAGGTATGGGGGACACCTACGAGCAGTACTTC
TRBJ2-2	NA	once	TRBV27	CASSFRDGHTGELFF	TGTGCCAGCAGTTTCCGGGACGGACACACCGGGGAGCTGTTTTTT
TRBJ2-7	NA	NA	TRBV4-1	CASSQDLTSPYEQYF	TGCGCCAGCAGCCAAGATCTAACATCCCCCTACGAGCAGTACTTC